Sequencing of this T cell receptor beta chain was carried out in a study of cytomegalovirus exposure and HLA in healthy donors. Whole-study findings and limits: The majority of TCR sequences were rare, yet some public TCRs appeared in many donors. Cytomegalovirus-associated TCR beta chains were listed, numbering under 200. With further analysis later on, most CMV-associated TCR beta chains appeared HLA-restricted.

Both 60 Vbeta primers and 13 Jbeta primers went into the PCR. TCRdb's table, derived via immunoSEQ multiplex PCR, lists solely in-frame clones and lacks some. The sample table includes about 67,000 clones. In the case of this clone: What it binds is unknown.

The clonotype comes from a woman aged 25 to 39 in good health and CMV-seronegative. Sequences were obtained from PBMCs.

The CDR3 here is CASSPRTYRNGEQFF. The DNA of the CDR3 is TGTGCCAGCAGCCCTCGGACTTATCGCAATGGGGAGCAGTTCTTC. The chain has TRBV9 and TRBJ2-1, with TRBD2 as a possible D gene (5 bases). Trimming took off 4 bases at V and 10 bases at J, with 21 bases between the two ends. CDR3 length: 15 residues. The germline V gene has CDR1 SGDLS and CDR2 YYNGEE.